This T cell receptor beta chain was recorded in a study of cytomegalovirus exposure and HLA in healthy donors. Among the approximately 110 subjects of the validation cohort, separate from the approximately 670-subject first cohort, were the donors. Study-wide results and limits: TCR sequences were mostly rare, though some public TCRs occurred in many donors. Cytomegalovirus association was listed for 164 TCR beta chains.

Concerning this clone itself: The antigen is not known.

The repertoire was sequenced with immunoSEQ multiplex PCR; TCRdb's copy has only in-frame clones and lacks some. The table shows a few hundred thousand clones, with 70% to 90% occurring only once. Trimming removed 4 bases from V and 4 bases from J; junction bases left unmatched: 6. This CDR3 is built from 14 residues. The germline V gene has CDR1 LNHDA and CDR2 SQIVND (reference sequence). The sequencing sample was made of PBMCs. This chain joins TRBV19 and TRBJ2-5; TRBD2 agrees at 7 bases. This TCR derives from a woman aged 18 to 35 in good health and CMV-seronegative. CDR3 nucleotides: TGTGCCAGTAGTAGAGCGGGGTCACGAGAGACCCAGTACTTC. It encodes CASSRAGSRETQYF. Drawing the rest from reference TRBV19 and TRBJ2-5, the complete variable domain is DGGITQSPKYLFRKEGQNVTLSCEQNLNHDAMYWYRQDPGQGLRLIYYSQIVNDFQKGDIAEGYSVSREKKESFPLTVTSAQKNPTAFYLCASSRAGSRETQYFGPGTRLLVL.